This TCR beta chain stems from a study of CD8 T cells in ankylosing spondylitis. General study findings and limits: In ankylosing spondylitis patients, matched synovial fluid reportedly showed significant enrichment of disease-linked clones.

TCRdb re-analysed the 5' RACE reads in MiXCR, keeping a single row per CDR3 protein. Altogether around 230,000 distinct CDR3 sequences are present, 8.2% being singletons, with the ten largest covering around 4.8%. In regard to this clonotype: Its antigen is not identified.

The V gene's germline CDR1 is SGHTA and CDR2 FQGNSA. V shed 5 bases and J 8 bases; nucleotides not matched to a gene: 9. The CDR3 consists of 15 residues. V and J are TRBV7-2 and TRBJ2-1; 10 bases match TRBD2. Sequenced material: blood, either unsorted or a sorted T cell fraction (not recorded which). This TCR came from a female donor with ankylosing spondylitis or in good health (not recorded which). The CDR3: CASSPGLARPYEQFF. CDR3 bases: TGTGCCAGCAGCCCGGGACTAGCGAGACCCTATGAGCAGTTCTTC.